This T cell receptor (beta chain) was retrieved from a study of Ad26.COV2.S vaccination and SARS-CoV-2 variants. On the study more broadly: Sample donor was a member of the COV1001 Ad26.COV2.S trial arm.

Points on this clone: The target antigen is unknown.

Germline V gene sequence: CDR1 SQVTM, CDR2 ANQGSEA. The CDR3 sequence is 10 residues long. The V and J ends lost 6 bases and 11 bases respectively, with 13 bases between them. Study-level findings and limits: It is possible that the TCR breadth and depth analyses underestimated the total T cell responses.

Sequencing used immunoSEQ multiplex PCR; TCRdb keeps in-frame clones, though not all of them. This table has roughly 350,000 clones, 75% to 90% appearing once. Treatment meaning: around 19 received Ad26.COV2.S at low or high dose, single or two shots; several received placebo; per-sample allocation not given. Specimens were obtained on day 63 following the first vaccine or placebo injection. It was an adult aged 18-55 years in Boston who was the donor. This clonotype was sampled from a person between 18 and 65 years old who received the Ad26.COV2.S COVID-19 vaccine or a placebo. The material was peripheral blood, obtained in a trial of Ad26.COV2.S vaccine versus placebo. The chain couples TRBV29-1 to TRBJ1-1, with D possibly matching TRBD1 (6 bases). In DNA form, the CDR3 reads TGCAGCGTCCGGGACACTCAGGCTTTCTTT. It translates to CSVRDTQAFF.